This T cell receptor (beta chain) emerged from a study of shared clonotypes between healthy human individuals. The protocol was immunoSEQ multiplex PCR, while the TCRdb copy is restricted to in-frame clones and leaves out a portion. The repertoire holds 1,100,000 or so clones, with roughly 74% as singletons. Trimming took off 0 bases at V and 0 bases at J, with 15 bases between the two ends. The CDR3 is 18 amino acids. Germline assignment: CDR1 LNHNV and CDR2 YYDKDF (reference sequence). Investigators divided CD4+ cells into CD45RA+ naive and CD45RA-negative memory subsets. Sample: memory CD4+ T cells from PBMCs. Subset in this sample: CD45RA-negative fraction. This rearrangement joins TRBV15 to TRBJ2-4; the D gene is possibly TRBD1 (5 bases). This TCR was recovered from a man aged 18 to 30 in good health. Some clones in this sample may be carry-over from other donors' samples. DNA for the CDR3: TGTGCCACCAGCAGAGATCTGACAGCCGAACTAGCCAAAAACATTCAGTACTTC. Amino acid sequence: CATSRDLTAELAKNIQYF.